This TCR beta chain was obtained from a study of T cell responses to AZD1222 COVID-19 vaccine. CDR1 is MGHDK, CDR2 SYGVNS, per germline. CDR3 length: 15 amino acids. V shed 1 base and J 4 bases; nucleotides not matched to a gene: 4. Method: immunoSEQ multiplex PCR; TCRdb's copy keeps in-frame clones and lacks some. The sample gives around 140,000 clones, 91% of which show up once; about 1.9% is in the top ten. The rearrangement joins TRBV25-1 to TRBJ1-2, with 9 positions matching TRBD1. This clonotype was obtained from an adult who received the AZD1222 COVID-19 vaccine. The specimen comprised peripheral blood, sampled 28 days after the second AZD1222 dose. CDR3 amino acids: CASSELDRGVYGYTF. The CDR3 region has the DNA TGTGCCAGCAGTGAATTGGACAGGGGTGTCTATGGCTACACCTTC.